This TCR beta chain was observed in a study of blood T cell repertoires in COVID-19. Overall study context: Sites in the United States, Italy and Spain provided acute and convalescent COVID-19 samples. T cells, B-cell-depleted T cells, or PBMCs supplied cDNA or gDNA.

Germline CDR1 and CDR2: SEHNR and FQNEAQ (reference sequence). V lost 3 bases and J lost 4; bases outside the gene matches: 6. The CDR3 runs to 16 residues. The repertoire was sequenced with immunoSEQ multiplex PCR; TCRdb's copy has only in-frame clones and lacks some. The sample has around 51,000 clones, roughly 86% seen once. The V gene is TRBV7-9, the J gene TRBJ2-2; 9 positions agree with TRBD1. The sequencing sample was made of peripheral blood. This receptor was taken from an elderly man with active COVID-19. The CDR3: CASSFIGTGSTGELFF. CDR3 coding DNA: TGTGCCAGCAGCTTTATAGGGACAGGGTCCACCGGGGAGCTGTTTTTT.